This T cell receptor beta chain is from a study of radiotherapy plus CTLA-4 blockade in lung cancer. Across the whole study: 18% of patients responded objectively, and roughly 30% achieved disease control.

Sequenced by immunoSEQ multiplex PCR; TCRdb stores in-frame clones only, minus some. The sample has under 45,000 clones; 75% to 80% are singletons. V lost 8 bases, J lost 4 bases, and 17 bases lay in between. Germline values: CDR1 MDHEN, CDR2 SYDVKM. There are 14 residues in the CDR3. Worth noting for this clone: Its matching antigen is unknown.

Overall study results and limits: In blood, TCR clones derived from the tumor expanded after radiotherapy plus ipilimumab. Dynamics of early blood T cell clones, together with interferon-beta, were reportedly the best predictors of response.

Focal radiation was given together with CTLA-4 blockade (ipilimumab) to patients with chemo-refractory metastatic non-small-cell lung cancer. This specimen was peripheral blood, taken from a patient treated with radiotherapy plus ipilimumab. The chain couples TRBV28 to TRBJ1-1, with D tentatively TRBD1 (6 bases). The receptor was derived from a human donor with non-small cell lung cancer that progressed on radiotherapy plus ipilimumab. This CDR3 is CASLYGGATTEAFF. The CDR3, as DNA: TGTGCCAGCTTGTATGGGGGGGCGACCACTGAAGCTTTCTTT.